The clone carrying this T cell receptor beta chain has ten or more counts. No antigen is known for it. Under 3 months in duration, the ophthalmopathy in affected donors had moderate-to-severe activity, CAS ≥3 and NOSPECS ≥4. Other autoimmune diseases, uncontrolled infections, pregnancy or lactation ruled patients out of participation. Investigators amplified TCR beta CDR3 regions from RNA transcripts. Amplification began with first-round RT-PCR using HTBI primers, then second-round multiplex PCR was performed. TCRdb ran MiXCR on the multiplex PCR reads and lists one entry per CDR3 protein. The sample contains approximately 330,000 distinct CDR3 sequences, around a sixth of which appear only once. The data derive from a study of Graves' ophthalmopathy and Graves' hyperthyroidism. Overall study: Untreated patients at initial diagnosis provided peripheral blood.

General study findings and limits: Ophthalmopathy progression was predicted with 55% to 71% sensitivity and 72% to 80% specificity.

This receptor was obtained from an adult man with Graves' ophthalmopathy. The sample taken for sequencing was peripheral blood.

CDR3 region: CASSLPDRAEAFF. The CDR3, as DNA: TGTGCCAGCAGTTTACCTGACAGGGCTGAAGCTTTCTTT. The rearrangement uses TRBV27 and TRBJ1-1; TRBD1 matches at 7 bases. J gave up 6 bases and V 2 bases, and 3 bases lay outside the gene matches. The CDR3 runs 13 residues. The germline gives CDR1 MNHEY, CDR2 SMNVEV (reference sequence).